These 2 T cell receptor beta chains originate from one sample sequenced in a study of post-analysis software for immune sequencing data. Study-level points and caveats: Compared with controls, patients had more of about 5 TRBV segments, including TRBV5-6, TRBV5-1 and TRBV20-1.

Their antigens are not known. Unique molecular identifiers tagged the TCR beta cDNA libraries. Each CDR3 protein is one row after TCRdb ran MiXCR on the PCR reads. Among about 260,000 distinct CDR3 sequences listed, 36% were seen once. The sequenced material came from blood. The receptors shown here come from a girl aged 10-17 years with multiple sclerosis.

The rearrangement links TRBV7-2 to TRBJ2-5, with TRBD2 identical over 8 bases. CDR3 length: 15 residues. J lost 11 bases, V lost 5 bases, and 16 bases had no gene match. CDR1 and CDR2 (germline): SGHTA, FQGNSA. The CDR3 loop reads CASSGGLAASTEQYF. The CDR3 coding sequence is TGTGCCAGCAGCGGAGGACTAGCTGCTTCTACGGAGCAGTACTTC.

Of note for this clonotype: Here the CDR3 omits its conserved ending phenylalanine or tryptophan, so a read error is the likely source. The rearrangement joins TRBV28 to TRBJ2-5; D is undetermined. V lost 3 bases, J lost 1 base, and 6 bases lay in between. CDR1 and CDR2 (germline): MDHEN, SYDVKM. This CDR3 contains 13 residues. CDR3 region: CASSFGGQETQYY. CDR3 nucleotide sequence: TGTGCCAGCAGTTTTGGCGGCCAAGAGACCCAGTACTAC.